The T cell receptor (beta chain) described here comes from a study of identical twins. The CDR3 covers 13 residues. Trimming took 3 bases from V and 2 from J, leaving 8 bases between them. This clonotype was detected many times. Its antigen is unknown. Study-wide results and limits: Analyses of zero insertions could, in part, be confounded by invariant MAIT and iNKT cells.

TCRdb re-analysed the 5' RACE reads in MiXCR, keeping a single row per CDR3 protein. This sample carries around 530,000 distinct CDR3 sequences, roughly 15% of them seen once, and the ten largest clones take 0.44%. These data were also filed under a second study, of yellow fever vaccine responses in identical twins.

The receptor was derived from a woman aged 18-29 years in good health. This sequence joins TRBV12-3 or TRBV12-4 and TRBJ2-7; D ambiguous. Sequencing used CD4+ T cells sorted from blood. CDR3 region: CASSFTDTYEQYF. DNA of the CDR3: TGTGCCAGCAGTTTTACCGACACCTACGAGCAGTACTTC.